The 20 T cell receptor beta chains below were found in one sample sequenced in a study of T cells in women clearing cervical HPV infection. The data were produced by immunoSEQ multiplex PCR, yet TCRdb's version contains in-frame clones alone and is incomplete. This sample's table reports under 45,000 clones. The specimen was blood buffy coat. The receptors originated from a woman aged 18-70 years with a cervical HPV16 infection that either progressed to CIN3+ or cleared (not recorded which).

On this clone itself: From the germline J gene comes the end of the CDR3, since the read stops 3 residues before it. The V gene is TRBV12-3 or TRBV12-4, the J gene TRBJ2-7, with D perhaps TRBD1 (5 bases). The CDR3 sequence is 15 residues long. V lost 7 bases and J 0 bases, leaving 16 bases between the germline ends. CDR3 DNA, as far as it was read: TGTGCCAGCACCTTGGGTTACAGGAGCTCCTACGAG. This encodes CASTLGYRSSYE. Given in full, the CDR3 is CASTLGYRSSYEQYF.

A remark on this clone: The missing CDR3 end, 3 residues past where the read stops, is filled in from the germline J gene. V gene TRBV18 combines with J gene TRBJ1-1, with 7 bases aligning to TRBD1. V shed 2 bases and J 3 bases; nucleotides not matched to a gene: 6. CDR1 is KGHSH, CDR2 LQKENI, per germline. The CDR3 is 15 residues long. The CDR3 sequence is CASSPIRGAHTEAFF. The covered CDR3 bases are TGTGCCAGCTCACCAATCAGGGGGGCCCACACTGAA.

Concerning this clone: One end of the junction fails to match germline, which may point to a read error. Read coverage stops 3 residues before the CDR3 terminus; the germline J gene supplies the remainder. Other DNA sequences in the same sample also yield this CDR3. The chain employs TRBV7-9 and TRBJ1-3; D call uncertain. The V gene's germline CDR1 is SEHNR and CDR2 FQNEAQ (reference sequence). The CDR3 covers 12 residues. The sequenced part of the CDR3 DNA is TGTGCCAGCAGCTTGAGTTTAAACACG. The encoded protein is CASSLSLNT. The whole CDR3 protein reads CASSLSLNTIYF. The full variable domain, its missing parts supplied by reference TRBV7-9 and TRBJ1-3, is DTGVSQNPRHKITKRGQNVTFRCDPISEHNRLYWYRQTLGQGPEFLTYFQNEAQLEKSRLLSDRFSAERPKGSFSTLEIQRTEQGDSAMYLCASSLSLNTIYFGEGSWLTVV.

In the case of this clone: The DNA ends 3 residues before the CDR3 does, and the rest of the CDR3 is filled in from the germline J gene. V is TRBV10-1 and J is TRBJ2-3; D remains ambiguous. CDR3 length equals 12 residues. Germline values: CDR1 WNHNN, CDR2 SYGVQD (reference sequence). The CDR3 bases that were read are TGCGCCATCGCAAATAGCAATCAGCCG. Translation gives CAIANSNQP. The whole CDR3 protein reads CAIANSNQPQYF.

Of note for this clone: Germline is not matched at one junction end, which may reflect a read error. The CDR3 end falls 3 residues outside the read, so it is completed with the germline J gene. J is TRBJ1-1 and V is TRBV4-2, with D perhaps matching TRBD1 (5 bases). CDR3 length: 13 residues. Germline V gene sequence: CDR1 LGHNA, CDR2 YNFKEQ. The part of the CDR3 DNA that was read is TGCGCCAGCAGCCAAGTGTACGGGGGTGAA. Encoded protein: CASSQVYGGE. The whole CDR3 region reads CASSQVYGGEAFF.

Note on this clone: The CDR3 extends 3 residues past the end of the read, so its final part is completed from the germline J gene. V is TRBV7-6 and J is TRBJ2-3; D is undetermined. Trimming removed 5 bases at V and 3 bases at J, with 9 bases between. The CDR3 runs to 13 residues. From germline, CDR1 is SGHVS and CDR2 FNYEAQ. The CDR3 loop reads CASSQTVTDTQYF. The DNA read from the CDR3 is TGTGCCAGCAGCCAGACTGTTACAGATACG.

Comment on this clone: The read terminates 3 residues ahead of where the CDR3 ends, so the germline J gene completes it. The rearrangement links TRBV29-1 to TRBJ1-2; D may be TRBD1 (5 bases). The CDR3 is 12 amino acids. V was cut by 7 bases and J by 0 bases, with 9 bases left in between. In germline, CDR1 is SQVTM, CDR2 ANQGSEA. The part of the CDR3 DNA that was read is TGCAGCGGTGGACAAACTAACTATGGC. Translated: CSGGQTNYG. The whole CDR3 is CSGGQTNYGYTF.

To note about this clone: The CDR3 goes on 3 residues after the read ends, and that part is filled in from the germline J gene. The chain combines TRBV7-2 with TRBJ1-2; D ambiguous. The CDR3 runs to 15 residues. CDR1 and CDR2 (germline): SGHTA, FQGNSA. CDR3 loop: CASSSTRGSEAGYTF. The covered CDR3 bases are TGTGCCAGCAGCTCCACGCGGGGTTCCGAAGCGGGC.

Concerning this clone itself: Read coverage stops 3 residues before the CDR3 terminus; the germline J gene supplies the remainder. The chain employs TRBV6-2 or TRBV6-3 and TRBJ2-3; TRBD1 agrees at 9 bases. CDR3 length: 15 amino acids. From germline, CDR1 is MNHEY and CDR2 SVGEGT. The V segment lost 6 bases and the J segment 1 base; nucleotides outside the gene matches: 5. This CDR3 reads CASSTGGAGTDTQYF. The covered CDR3 bases are TGTGCCAGCAGCACAGGGGGCGCGGGCACAGATACG.

CDR3 loop: CASSHRGLVAGEVANEQFF. The CDR3 DNA, read in part, is TGTGCCAGCAGTCACAGGGGGTTAGTAGCGGGAGAGGTGGCCAATGAG. The chain joins TRBV2 to TRBJ2-1, with a weak D call TRBD2 (9 bases). The sequenced fragment ends 3 residues before the CDR3 boundary, so the rest is inferred from the germline J gene. Germline loops: CDR1 SNHLY, CDR2 FYNNEI. V lost 5 bases and J 6 bases, leaving 29 bases between the germline ends. This CDR3 is built from 19 residues.

Concerning this clone itself: The read gets to within 3 residues of the CDR3 end, and the germline J gene fills in the rest. The chain links TRBV19 to TRBJ2-4; perhaps TRBD1 as D (5 bases). Germline V gene lookup returns CDR1 LNHDA and CDR2 SQIVND (reference sequence). This CDR3 is built from 11 residues. CDR3 in amino acids: CASSPGYGQYF. The CDR3 DNA, read in part, is TGTGCCAGTAGCCCAGGGTATGGT.

A word on this clone: Read data end 3 residues before the CDR3 end; the end is taken from the germline J gene. The chain employs TRBV13 and TRBJ1-6; TRBD1 is a possible D gene (6 bases). Germline values: CDR1 PRHDT, CDR2 FYEKMQ (reference sequence). Trimming stripped 3 bases from V and 7 bases from J, with 16 bases between. The CDR3 contains 16 residues. The CDR3 reads CASSLVLQGRNSPLHF. CDR3 DNA (partial): TGTGCCAGCAGCTTGGTCTTACAGGGAAGGAATTCACCC.

Points on this clone: The observed sequence ends 3 residues before the CDR3 terminus, with the missing tail filled in from the germline J gene. The chain couples TRBV30 to TRBJ1-4; D gene unclear. Germline V gives CDR1 GTSNPN, CDR2 SVGIG (reference sequence). The CDR3 runs to 13 residues. CDR3 region: CAWSVSWANVLFF. The CDR3 DNA, read in part, is TGTGCCTGGAGTGTAAGCTGGGCCAACGTA.

Remarks on this clone: The missing CDR3 end, 3 residues past where the read stops, is filled in from the germline J gene. This chain joins TRBV5-1 and TRBJ2-1; no clear D gene. The germline gives CDR1 SGHRS, CDR2 YFSETQ. This CDR3 has 13 residues. With 8 bases removed from V and 1 base from J, the gap between germline ends came to 10 bases. The sequenced part of the CDR3 DNA is TGCGCCAGTCGAAGTAGTTCCTACAATGAG. It is translated as CASRSSSYNE. The whole CDR3 protein reads CASRSSSYNEQFF.

A note on this clone: Sequencing ends 3 residues short of the CDR3 end; the germline J gene provides the rest. The chain carries TRBV28 and TRBJ1-2; 9 nucleotides agree with TRBD1. Germline lookup yields CDR1 MDHEN and CDR2 SYDVKM. The V and J ends lost 6 bases and 4 bases, in that order; junction bases with no gene match: 9. The CDR3 sequence is 15 residues long. The CDR3 protein is CASSETGGEAYGYTF. Partial CDR3 DNA: TGTGCCAGCAGCGAAACAGGGGGCGAAGCCTATGGC.

Note on this clone: The read comes to an end 3 residues before the CDR3 does, leaving the germline J gene to fill in the end. This chain connects TRBV19 to TRBJ1-2, with D possibly being TRBD1 (5 bases). The CDR3 totals 17 residues. CDR1 is LNHDA and CDR2 is SQIVND in the germline V gene (reference sequence). The sequenced part of the CDR3 DNA is TGTGCCAGTAGTATAGGTAGCGGGAGGGGTCCCTACAATGAC. Its protein product is CASSIGSGRGPYND. The whole CDR3 is CASSIGSGRGPYNDYTF. The whole variable domain, remainder taken from reference TRBV19 and TRBJ1-2, is DGGITQSPKYLFRKEGQNVTLSCEQNLNHDAMYWYRQDPGQGLRLIYYSQIVNDFQKGDIAEGYSVSREKKESFPLTVTSAQKNPTAFYLCASSIGSGRGPYNDYTFGSGTRLTVV.

Remarks on this clone: The observed sequence ends 3 residues before the CDR3 terminus, with the missing tail filled in from the germline J gene. The chain combines TRBV6-2 or TRBV6-3 with TRBJ1-2; D is undetermined. This CDR3 has 12 residues. Per the germline V gene, CDR1 is MNHEY and CDR2 is SVGEGT. With 4 bases removed from V and 3 bases from J, the gap between germline ends came to 6 bases. Partial CDR3 DNA: TGTGCCAGCAGTTCGTTCGACTATGGC. This translates into CASSSFDYG. From start to end, the CDR3 is CASSSFDYGYTF.

Comments on this clone: The read ends 3 residues shy of where the CDR3 ends; the end is completed using the germline J gene. V usage is TRBV7-6 and J usage is TRBJ2-7, with 10 bases fitting TRBD2. The CDR3 loop spans 15 amino acids. V was clipped by 2 bases and J by 2 bases; unmatched bases: 3. CDR1 SGHVS and CDR2 FNYEAQ come from the germline V gene. The covered CDR3 bases are TGTGCCAGCAGCTTAAGGACTAGCGGAACCTACGAG. As protein: CASSLRTSGTYE. The full-length CDR3 reads as CASSLRTSGTYEQYF.

About this clone itself: The read ends 3 residues early relative to the CDR3; the germline J gene fills the gap. The V gene is TRBV30, the J gene TRBJ2-2; TRBD1 matches at 7 bases. V trimming: 3 bases; J trimming: 5 bases; junction bases outside the gene matches: 3. This CDR3 contains 13 residues. Germline CDR1 and CDR2: GTSNPN and SVGIG (reference sequence). The CDR3 loop is CAWSLQGTGELFF. The CDR3 bases that were read are TGTGCCTGGAGCCTACAGGGGACCGGGGAG.

To note about this clone: The DNA ends 3 residues before the CDR3 does, and the rest of the CDR3 is filled in from the germline J gene. J is TRBJ1-2 and V is TRBV5-4; D gene ambiguous. This CDR3 comprises 15 residues. Germline CDR1 and CDR2: SGHNT and YYREEE (reference sequence). CDR3 DNA (partial): TGTGCCAGCAGCTTGGAAGCTAGCGGGAGATACGAC. The encoded protein is CASSLEASGRYD. Given in full, the CDR3 is CASSLEASGRYDYTF.